Given below is one T cell receptor (beta chain) in context. This entry is derived from a study of shared clonotypes between healthy human individuals. This CDR3 spans 16 amino acids. Germline assignment: CDR1 MGHDK and CDR2 SYGVNS. Trimming pared 2 bases from V and 7 bases from J, leaving 17 bases between. As processed by the authors: Without quality scores, immunoSEQ junctional reads could not be filtered like full-length reads. Only in-frame clones appear in the TCRdb table, and some are missing; sequencing was by immunoSEQ multiplex PCR. The V and J calls and clone size come from that table; D and trimming were worked out from the DNA. The sample has 2 million to 2.5 million clones; roughly 90% are singletons.

The sequenced sample was naive CD4+ T cells from PBMCs. This sample's subset: CD45RA+ positively selected. The chain combines TRBV25-1 with TRBJ1-4, with a weak D call TRBD1 (6 bases). This TCR derives from a man younger than 35 in good health. Some clones in this sample may be carry-over from other donors' samples. The CDR3: CASSETLQGQSEKLFF. The CDR3 DNA reads as TGTGCCAGCAGTGAAACCCTTCAGGGGCAGAGTGAAAAACTGTTTTTT.